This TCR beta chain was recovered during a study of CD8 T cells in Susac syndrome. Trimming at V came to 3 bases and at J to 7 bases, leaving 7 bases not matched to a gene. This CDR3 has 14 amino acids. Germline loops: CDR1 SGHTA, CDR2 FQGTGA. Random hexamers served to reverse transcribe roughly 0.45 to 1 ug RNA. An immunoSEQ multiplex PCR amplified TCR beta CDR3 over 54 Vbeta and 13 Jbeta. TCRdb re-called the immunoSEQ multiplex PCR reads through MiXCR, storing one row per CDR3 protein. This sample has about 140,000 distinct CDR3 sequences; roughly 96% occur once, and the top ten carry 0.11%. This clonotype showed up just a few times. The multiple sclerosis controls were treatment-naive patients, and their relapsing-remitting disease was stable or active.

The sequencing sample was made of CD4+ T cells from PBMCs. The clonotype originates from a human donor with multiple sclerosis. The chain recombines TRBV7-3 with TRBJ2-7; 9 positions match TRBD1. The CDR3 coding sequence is TGTGCCAGCAGCTTGGGACAGGGCCTGGGGGAGCAGTACTTC. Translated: CASSLGQGLGEQYF.